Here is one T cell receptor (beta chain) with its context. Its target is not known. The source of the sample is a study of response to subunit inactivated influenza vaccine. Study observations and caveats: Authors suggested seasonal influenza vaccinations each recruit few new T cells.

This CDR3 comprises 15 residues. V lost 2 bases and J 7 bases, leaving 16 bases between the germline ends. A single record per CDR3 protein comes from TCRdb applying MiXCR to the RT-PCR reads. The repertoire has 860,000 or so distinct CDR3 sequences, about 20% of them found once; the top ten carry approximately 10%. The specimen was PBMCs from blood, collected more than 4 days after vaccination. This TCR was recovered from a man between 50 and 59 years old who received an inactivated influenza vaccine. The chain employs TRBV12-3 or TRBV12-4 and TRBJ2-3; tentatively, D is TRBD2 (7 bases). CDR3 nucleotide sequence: TGTGCCAGCAGTTTAATATCCGGGGGGCTAAATACGCAGTATTTT. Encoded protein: CASSLISGGLNTQYF.